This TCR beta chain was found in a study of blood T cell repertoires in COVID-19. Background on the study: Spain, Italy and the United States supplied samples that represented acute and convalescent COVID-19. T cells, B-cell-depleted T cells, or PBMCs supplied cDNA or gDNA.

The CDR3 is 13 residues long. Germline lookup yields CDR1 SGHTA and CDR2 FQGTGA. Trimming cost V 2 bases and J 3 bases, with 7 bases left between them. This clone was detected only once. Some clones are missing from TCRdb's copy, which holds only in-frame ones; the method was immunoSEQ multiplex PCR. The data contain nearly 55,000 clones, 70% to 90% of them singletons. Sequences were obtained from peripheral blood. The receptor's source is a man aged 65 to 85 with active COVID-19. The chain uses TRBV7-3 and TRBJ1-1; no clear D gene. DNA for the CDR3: TGTGCCAGCAGCTTAGAGATCTACACTGAAGCTTTCTTT. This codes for CASSLEIYTEAFF.